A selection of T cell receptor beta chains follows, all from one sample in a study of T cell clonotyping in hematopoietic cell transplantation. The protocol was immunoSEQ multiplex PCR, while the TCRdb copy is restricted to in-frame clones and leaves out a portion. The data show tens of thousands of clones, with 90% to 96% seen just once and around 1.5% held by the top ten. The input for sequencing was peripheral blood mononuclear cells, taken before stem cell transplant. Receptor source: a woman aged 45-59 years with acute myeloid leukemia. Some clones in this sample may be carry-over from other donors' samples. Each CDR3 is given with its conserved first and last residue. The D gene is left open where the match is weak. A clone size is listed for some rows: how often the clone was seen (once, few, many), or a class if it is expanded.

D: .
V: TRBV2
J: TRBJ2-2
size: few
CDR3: CASSEVRLGGELFF
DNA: TGTGCCAGCAGTGAAGTCCGACTCGGGGGGGAGCTGTTTTTT

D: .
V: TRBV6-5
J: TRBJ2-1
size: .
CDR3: CASSLDGYNEQFF
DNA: TGTGCCAGCAGTTTGGACGGGTACAATGAGCAGTTCTTC

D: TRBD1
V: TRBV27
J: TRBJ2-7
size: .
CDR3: CATGQGASYEQYF
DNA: TGTGCCACTGGACAGGGGGCCTCCTACGAGCAGTACTTC

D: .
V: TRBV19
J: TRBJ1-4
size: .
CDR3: CASSTPRDPDEKLFF
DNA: TGTGCCAGTAGTACCCCCCGGGACCCTGATGAAAAACTGTTTTTT

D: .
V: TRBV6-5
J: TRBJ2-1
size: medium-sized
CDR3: CASSYSTGVGEQFF
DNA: TGTGCCAGCAGTTACTCTACTGGGGTTGGTGAGCAGTTCTTC

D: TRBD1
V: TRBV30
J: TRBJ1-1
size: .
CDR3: CACMTGHTEAFF
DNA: TGTGCCTGCATGACAGGGCACACTGAAGCTTTCTTT

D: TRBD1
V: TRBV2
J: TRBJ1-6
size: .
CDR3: CASRETGVSPLHF
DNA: TGTGCCAGCAGAGAGACAGGGGTTTCACCCCTCCACTTT

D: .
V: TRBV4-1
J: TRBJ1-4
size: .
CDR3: CASSQDQGWEKLFF
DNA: TGCGCCAGCAGCCAAGATCAGGGATGGGAAAAACTGTTTTTT

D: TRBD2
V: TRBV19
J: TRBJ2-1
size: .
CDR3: CASSGLRLAGGEQFF
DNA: TGTGCCAGTAGTGGGTTGCGGCTAGCGGGAGGTGAGCAGTTCTTC

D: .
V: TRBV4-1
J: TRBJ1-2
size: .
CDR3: CASSQDRDYGYTF
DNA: TGCGCCAGCAGCCAAGATCGGGACTATGGCTACACCTTC

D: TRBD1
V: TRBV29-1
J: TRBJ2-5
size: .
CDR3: CSATGQGGETQYF
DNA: TGCAGCGCCACGGGACAGGGTGGGGAGACCCAGTACTTC

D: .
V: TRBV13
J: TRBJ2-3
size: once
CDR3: CASSLGGRVTDTQYF
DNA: TGTGCCAGCAGCTTAGGCGGGAGAGTGACAGATACGCAGTATTTT

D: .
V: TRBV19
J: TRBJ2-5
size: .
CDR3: CASSSLGGTGQETQYF
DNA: TGTGCCAGTAGCAGTTTGGGGGGGACAGGTCAAGAGACCCAGTACTTC

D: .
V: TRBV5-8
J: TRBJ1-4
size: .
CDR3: CASSLRRLLYF
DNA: TGTGCCAGCAGCCTAAGAAGACTCCTCTATTTT

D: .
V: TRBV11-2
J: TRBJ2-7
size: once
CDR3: CASSLGLRGIEQYF
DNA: TGTGCCAGCAGCTTAGGTCTCCGGGGGATCGAGCAGTACTTC

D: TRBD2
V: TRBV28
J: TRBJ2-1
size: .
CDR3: CASSLYSSSGIGNEQFF
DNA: TGTGCCAGCAGTTTATACTCTTCCAGCGGGATTGGCAATGAGCAGTTCTTC

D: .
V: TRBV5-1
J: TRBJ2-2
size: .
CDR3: CASSLANTGGNTGELFF
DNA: TGCGCCAGCAGCTTGGCCAACACAGGCGGAAACACCGGGGAGCTGTTTTTT

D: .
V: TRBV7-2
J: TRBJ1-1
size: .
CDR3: CASSSFGNTEAFF
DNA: TGTGCCAGCAGCTCATTCGGGAACACTGAAGCTTTCTTT

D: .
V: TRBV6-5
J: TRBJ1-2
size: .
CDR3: CASSSTAYGYTF
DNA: TGTGCCAGCAGTAGTACAGCCTATGGCTACACCTTC

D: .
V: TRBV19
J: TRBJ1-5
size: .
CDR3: CASQTGNQPQHF
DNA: TGTGCCAGTCAGACAGGAAACCAGCCCCAGCATTTT

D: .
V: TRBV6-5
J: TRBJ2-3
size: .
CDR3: CASSSPGPATDTQYF
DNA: TGTGCCAGCAGTTCGCCGGGACCAGCCACAGATACGCAGTATTTT

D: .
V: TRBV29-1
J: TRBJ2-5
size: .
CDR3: CSVTAEYQETQYF
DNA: TGCAGCGTGACGGCCGAGTACCAAGAGACCCAGTACTTC

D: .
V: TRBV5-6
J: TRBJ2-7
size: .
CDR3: CASSFQYEQYF
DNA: TGTGCCAGCAGCTTCCAATACGAGCAGTACTTC

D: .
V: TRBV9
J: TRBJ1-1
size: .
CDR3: CASSPGPMNTEAFF
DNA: TGTGCCAGCAGCCCGGGCCCTATGAACACTGAAGCTTTCTTT

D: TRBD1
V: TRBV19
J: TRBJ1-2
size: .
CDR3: CASSRPRDREDGYTF
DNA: TGTGCCAGTAGTAGGCCCCGGGACAGGGAGGACGGCTACACCTTC

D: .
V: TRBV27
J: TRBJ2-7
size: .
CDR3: CASSTRRGTYEQYF
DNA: TGTGCCAGCAGTACAAGACGGGGGACCTACGAGCAGTACTTC

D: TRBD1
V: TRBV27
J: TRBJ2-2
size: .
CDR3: CATDGTGGQNTGELFF
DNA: TGTGCCACCGATGGGACAGGGGGCCAGAACACCGGGGAGCTGTTTTTT

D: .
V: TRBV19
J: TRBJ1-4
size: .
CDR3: CASSIDSPGVDEKLFF
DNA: TGTGCCAGTAGTATAGACAGCCCAGGGGTCGATGAAAAACTGTTTTTT

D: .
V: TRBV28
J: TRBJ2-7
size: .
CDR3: CASSSADSINYEQYF
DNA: TGTGCCAGCAGTTCCGCCGACAGCATCAACTACGAGCAGTACTTC

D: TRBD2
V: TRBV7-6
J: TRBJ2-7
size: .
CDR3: CASSIGTSGTSYEQYF
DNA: TGTGCCAGCAGCATCGGGACTAGCGGGACCTCCTACGAGCAGTACTTC

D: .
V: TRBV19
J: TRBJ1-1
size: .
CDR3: CASSIGAGNTEAFF
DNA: TGTGCCAGTAGTATTGGGGCAGGGAACACTGAAGCTTTCTTT

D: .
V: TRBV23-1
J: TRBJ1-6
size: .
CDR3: CASSIAGELSSYNSPLHF
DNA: TGCGCCAGCAGTATAGCGGGGGAGTTAAGCTCCTATAATTCACCCCTCCACTTT

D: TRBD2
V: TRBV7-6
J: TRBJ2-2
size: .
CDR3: CASSGLAETGELFF
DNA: TGTGCCAGCAGTGGACTAGCTGAGACCGGGGAGCTGTTTTTT

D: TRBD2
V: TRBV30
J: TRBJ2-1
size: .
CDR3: CAWVLAPSTYNEQFF
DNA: TGTGCCTGGGTACTAGCGCCTAGTACCTACAATGAGCAGTTCTTC

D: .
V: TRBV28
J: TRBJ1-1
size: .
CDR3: CASSFRGTEAFF
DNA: TGTGCCAGCAGTTTCCGCGGGACTGAAGCTTTCTTT

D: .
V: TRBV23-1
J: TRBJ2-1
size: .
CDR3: CASSSGPSGNEQFF
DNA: TGCGCCAGCAGTTCCGGACCTTCGGGGAATGAGCAGTTCTTC

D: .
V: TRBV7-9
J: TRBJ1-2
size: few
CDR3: CASSLGRTADYGYTF
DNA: TGTGCCAGCAGCTTAGGCAGGACAGCAGACTATGGCTACACCTTC

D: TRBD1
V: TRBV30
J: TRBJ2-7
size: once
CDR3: CAWSPWGTGGHEQYF
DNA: TGTGCCTGGAGTCCATGGGGTACAGGGGGACACGAGCAGTACTTC

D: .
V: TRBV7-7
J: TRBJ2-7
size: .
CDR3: CASSLQAGLYEQYF
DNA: TGTGCTAGCAGCTTGCAGGCGGGTTTGTACGAGCAGTACTTC

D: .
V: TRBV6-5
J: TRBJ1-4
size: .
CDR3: CASSASGGRDEKLFF
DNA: TGTGCCAGCAGCGCCTCGGGGGGGAGAGATGAAAAACTGTTTTTT

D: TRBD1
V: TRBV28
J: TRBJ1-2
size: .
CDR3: CASGGGRGLGYGYTF
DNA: TGTGCCAGCGGGGGGGGCAGGGGGCTGGGCTATGGCTACACCTTC

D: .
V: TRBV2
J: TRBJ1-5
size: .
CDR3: CASSRQGEGQPQHF
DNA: TGTGCCAGCAGTAGGCAGGGTGAGGGTCAGCCCCAGCATTTT

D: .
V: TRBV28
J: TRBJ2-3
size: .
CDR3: CASSLVSPGTDTQYF
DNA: TGTGCCAGCAGTCTCGTTTCGCCCGGCACAGATACGCAGTATTTT

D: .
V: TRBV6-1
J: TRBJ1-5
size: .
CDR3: CASRYPDSNQPQHF
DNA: TGTGCCAGCAGATACCCAGATAGCAATCAGCCCCAGCATTTT

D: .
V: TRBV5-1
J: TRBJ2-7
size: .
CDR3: CASSSRTRSYEQYF
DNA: TGCGCCAGCAGCTCGCGGACTCGCTCCTACGAGCAGTACTTC

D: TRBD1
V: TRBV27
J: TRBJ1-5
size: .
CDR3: CASSYQGANQPQHF
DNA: TGTGCCAGCAGTTACCAGGGGGCCAATCAGCCCCAGCATTTT

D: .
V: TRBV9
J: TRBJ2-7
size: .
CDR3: CASSLVPSYEQYF
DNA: TGTGCCAGCAGCCTTGTCCCCTCCTACGAGCAGTACTTC

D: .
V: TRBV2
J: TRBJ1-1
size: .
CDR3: CASSSQEVGTEAFF
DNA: TGTGCCAGCAGTTCACAGGAGGTGGGCACTGAAGCTTTCTTT

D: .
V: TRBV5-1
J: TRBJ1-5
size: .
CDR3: CASSLGDRHQPQHF
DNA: TGCGCCAGCAGCTTGGGTGACAGACATCAGCCCCAGCATTTT

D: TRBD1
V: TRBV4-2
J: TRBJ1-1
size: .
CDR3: CASSPGRGEFDTEAFF
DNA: TGTGCCAGCAGCCCCGGCAGGGGGGAATTTGACACTGAAGCTTTCTTT

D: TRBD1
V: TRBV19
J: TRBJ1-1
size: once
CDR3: CASTVTGGNTEAFF
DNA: TGTGCCAGTACCGTGACAGGGGGCAACACTGAAGCTTTCTTT

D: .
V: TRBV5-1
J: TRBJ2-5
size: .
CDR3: CASSLVQGSGETQYF
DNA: TGCGCCAGCAGCTTGGTGCAGGGGTCGGGAGAGACCCAGTACTTC

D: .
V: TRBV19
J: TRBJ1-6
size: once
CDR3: CASTPSGENSPLHF
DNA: TGTGCCAGTACCCCCTCGGGGGAGAATTCACCCCTCCACTTT

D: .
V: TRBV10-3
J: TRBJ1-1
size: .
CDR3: CAISESGSRMNTEAFF
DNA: TGTGCCATCAGTGAGTCCGGCAGCCGAATGAACACTGAAGCTTTCTTT